This T cell receptor (beta chain) was observed in a study of blood T cell repertoires in COVID-19. This clone occurred once. Measured with immunoSEQ multiplex PCR; TCRdb has only the in-frame clones, and not every one. The sample has 150,000 to 200,000 clones; 85% to 90% are singletons. Looked up from germline, CDR1 is LNHDA and CDR2 is SQIVND (reference sequence). The CDR3 contains 14 residues. With 4 bases removed from V and 5 bases from J, the gap between germline ends came to 14 bases. This sequence originates from a man aged 45 to 65 who had recovered from COVID-19. The V and J genes are TRBV19 and TRBJ2-5, with D possibly matching TRBD1 (6 bases). The sequenced sample was peripheral blood. The CDR3 region is CASSKRGNTETQYF. The CDR3 bases are TGTGCCAGTAGTAAAAGGGGGAATACGGAGACCCAGTACTTC.